Shown below are 10 T cell receptor beta chains from a single sample sequenced in a study of cytomegalovirus exposure and HLA in healthy donors. 60 Vbeta and 13 Jbeta primers were used in PCR. TCRdb keeps only in-frame clones here, not all; method: immunoSEQ multiplex PCR. With 75,000 to 95,000 clones in the sample, the ten largest clones hold roughly 1.5%. Sequencing was carried out using PBMCs. The receptor source for this set is a woman in her sixties or seventies in good health and CMV-seronegative.

The chain employs TRBV28 and TRBJ1-1; the D gene is possibly TRBD1 (5 bases). This CDR3 comprises 14 residues. Germline V CDR1 and CDR2: MDHEN, SYDVKM. V lost 6 bases, J lost 0 bases, and 11 bases lay in between. CDR3 sequence (DNA): TGTGCCAGCAGGCGGCGGGGGATGAACACTGAAGCTTTCTTT. Translation: CASRRRGMNTEAFF.

The chain uses TRBV2 and TRBJ1-5, with 8 nucleotides matching TRBD1. The V gene's germline CDR1 is SNHLY and CDR2 FYNNEI. The CDR3 totals 16 residues. J lost 0 bases, V lost 7 bases, and 8 bases had no gene match. The chain's CDR3 is CASNQDRGFSNQPQHF. The CDR3 bases are TGTGCCAGCAACCAAGACAGGGGATTTAGCAATCAGCCCCAGCATTTT.

The chain has TRBV7-9 and TRBJ2-1, with TRBD2 matching over 12 bases. V shed 5 bases and J 4 bases; nucleotides not matched to a gene: 3. The length of the CDR3 is 15 residues. Per germline, CDR1 SEHNR and CDR2 FQNEAQ (reference sequence). CDR3 sequence reads: CASSIGTSGYNEQFF. The CDR3 DNA follows: TGTGCCAGCAGCATCGGGACTAGCGGGTACAATGAGCAGTTCTTC.

CDR3: CASSLSPGGAGGIYNEQFF. Written as DNA, the CDR3 is TGTGCCAGCAGTTTATCCCCGGGGGGAGCGGGAGGGATCTACAATGAGCAGTTCTTC. The rearrangement joins TRBV27 to TRBJ2-1; 10 positions match TRBD2. The germline CDR1 and CDR2 sequences are MNHEY and SMNVEV (reference sequence). V was pared by 0 bases and J by 3 bases, with 11 bases of the junction left unmatched. The CDR3 runs to 19 residues.

This rearrangement joins TRBV28 to TRBJ2-7, with 10 bases aligning to TRBD2. V dropped 7 bases and J dropped 2; count of bases not matched to a gene: 11. Germline V gene sequence: CDR1 MDHEN, CDR2 SYDVKM. This CDR3 comprises 16 residues. CDR3 coding DNA: TGTGCCAGCAACACTGGGGGAACTAGCGGGACCTACGAGCAGTACTTC. This gives the protein CASNTGGTSGTYEQYF.

The CDR3 nucleotides read TGCAGCGTAGCACAACGACTTGAGTACCAAGAGACCCAGTACTTC. Translated: CSVAQRLEYQETQYF. V usage is TRBV29-1 and J usage is TRBJ2-5; D unclear. The ends were cut back, 6 bases at V and 0 bases at J, with 17 bases in the middle. The CDR3 is 15 amino acids. Per germline, CDR1 SQVTM and CDR2 ANQGSEA.

As to this clone: The junction departs from germline at one end; a sequencing error may be responsible. The J gene is TRBJ2-4, the V gene TRBV7-8, with 11 bases identical to TRBD2. This CDR3 region has 14 residues. Looked up from germline, CDR1 is SGHVS and CDR2 is FQNEAQ. This CDR3 reads CANSELAGVSIQYF. The CDR3 nucleotides are TGTGCCAACAGCGAACTAGCGGGAGTAAGCATTCAGTACTTC.

This rearrangement joins TRBV15 to TRBJ2-3; tentatively, D is TRBD2 (7 bases). Germline-derived CDR1 and CDR2 are LNHNV and YYDKDF (reference sequence). The CDR3 sequence is 15 residues long. Deletions cut 1 base from V and 4 bases from J, with 12 bases between. The CDR3 loop reads CATSRVQGGADTQYF. Here the CDR3 DNA reads TGTGCCACCAGCAGAGTCCAAGGGGGGGCAGATACGCAGTATTTT.

V gene TRBV5-1 combines with J gene TRBJ2-5, with D possibly being TRBD1 (5 bases). There are 13 residues in the CDR3. Germline values: CDR1 SGHRS, CDR2 YFSETQ. The V gene lost 9 bases and the J gene lost 4 bases, with 16 bases spanning the gap. The CDR3 reads CATRNPGSETQYF. DNA for the CDR3: TGCGCCACCCGAAACCCAGGGTCAGAGACCCAGTACTTC.

V usage is TRBV5-3 and J usage is TRBJ2-7, with a weak D call TRBD1 (6 bases). TRBV5-3 is an ORF for which the function is uncertain. Trimming pared 4 bases from V and 2 bases from J, leaving 22 bases between. The CDR3 has 17 amino acids. The DNA for the CDR3 is TGTGCCAGAAGCCCGGGACATGACGTCCTATCGACCTACGAGCAGTACTTC. Encoded protein: CARSPGHDVLSTYEQYF.